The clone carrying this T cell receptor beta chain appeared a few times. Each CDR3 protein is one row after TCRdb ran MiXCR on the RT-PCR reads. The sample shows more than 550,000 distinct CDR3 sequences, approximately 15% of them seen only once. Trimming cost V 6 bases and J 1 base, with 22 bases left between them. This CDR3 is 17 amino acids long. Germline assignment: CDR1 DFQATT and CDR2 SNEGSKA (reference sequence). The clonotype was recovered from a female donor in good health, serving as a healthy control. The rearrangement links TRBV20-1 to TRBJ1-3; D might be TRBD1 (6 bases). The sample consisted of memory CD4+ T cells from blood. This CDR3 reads CSATPLRQVASGNTIYF. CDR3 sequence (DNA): TGCAGTGCCACCCCGCTTCGACAGGTTGCTTCTGGAAACACCATATATTTT.